Presented here are 30 T cell receptor beta chains from one specimen sequenced in a study of blood T cell repertoires in COVID-19. The table came from immunoSEQ multiplex PCR; TCRdb's copy has only in-frame clones and leaves some out. The sample records about 400,000 clones, about 89% being singletons. The sequencing sample was made of peripheral blood. These receptors came from a woman younger than 45 with acute or convalescent COVID-19.

The chain recombines TRBV9 with TRBJ2-1, with 7 bases matching TRBD1. The CDR3 consists of 13 residues. Per the germline V gene, CDR1 is SGDLS and CDR2 is YYNGEE. After removal of 3 bases from V and 6 bases from J, the junction contained 3 bases not matched to a gene. Written as DNA, the CDR3 is TGTGCCAGCAGCGGTAACAGGGGCAATGAGCAGTTCTTC. Protein: CASSGNRGNEQFF.

CDR3 in DNA: TGCAGCGTGCCCCAGGGGGCGTTGAACACTGAAGCTTTCTTT. Amino acid sequence: CSVPQGALNTEAFF. The gene calls are TRBV29-1 and TRBJ1-1, with 8 bases matching TRBD1. This CDR3 is 14 amino acids long. Germline-derived CDR1 and CDR2 are SQVTM and ANQGSEA. V shed 6 bases, J shed 0 bases, and the junction held 6 bases outside the gene matches.

The chain employs TRBV18 and TRBJ1-4; D is unclear. This CDR3 has 14 amino acids. With 6 bases removed from V and 7 bases from J, the gap between germline ends came to 15 bases. The germline CDR1 and CDR2 sequences are KGHSH and LQKENI. CDR3 in DNA: TGTGCCAGCTCCTTGACGGGGTATGGTGAAAAACTGTTTTTT. It specifies CASSLTGYGEKLFF. Filled out from reference TRBV18 and TRBJ1-4, the complete variable domain reads NAGVMQNPRHLVRRRGQEARLRCSPMKGHSHVYWYRQLPEEGLKFMVYLQKENIIDESGMPKERFSAEFPKEGPSILRIQQVVRGDSAAYFCASSLTGYGEKLFFGSGTQLSVL.

The J gene is TRBJ2-7, the V gene TRBV2; D possibly corresponds to TRBD2 (5 bases). Trimming pared 7 bases from V and 5 bases from J, leaving 18 bases between. Germline assignment: CDR1 SNHLY and CDR2 FYNNEI. The CDR3 contains 14 residues. The CDR3 reads CASIIPGTSHEQYF. For the CDR3, the DNA is TGTGCCAGCATCATCCCGGGAACTTCTCACGAGCAGTACTTC.

This chain connects TRBV7-2 to TRBJ1-4, with TRBD1 matching over 8 bases. Germline loops: CDR1 SGHTA, CDR2 FQGNSA. CDR3 length: 15 amino acids. After removal of 6 bases from V and 7 bases from J, the junction contained 10 bases not matched to a gene. This CDR3 reads CASRSPQGAGEKLFF. DNA for the CDR3: TGTGCCAGCAGAAGCCCCCAGGGGGCGGGTGAAAAACTGTTTTTT. Complete variable domain (other parts from reference TRBV7-2 and TRBJ1-4): GAGVSQSPSNKVTEKGKDVELRCDPISGHTALYWYRQSLGQGLEFLIYFQGNSAPDKSGLPSDRFSAERTGGSVSTLTIQRTQQEDSAVYLCASRSPQGAGEKLFFGSGTQLSVL.

The chain carries TRBV24-1 and TRBJ1-2; D gene ambiguous. The CDR3 is 12 amino acids. Germline CDR1 is KGHDR and CDR2 is SFDVKD. The ends were cut back, 8 bases at V and 1 base at J, with 7 bases in the middle. In DNA, the CDR3 is TGTGCCACCAAGGAGGGTAACTATGGCTACACCTTC. It encodes CATKEGNYGYTF.

This sequence joins TRBV7-6 and TRBJ2-5; TRBD2 is a possible D gene (5 bases). CDR1 and CDR2 from the germline V gene are SGHVS and FNYEAQ. The CDR3 runs 15 residues. The V end was cut by 4 bases, the J end by 4 bases, with 16 bases between. CDR3 DNA sequence: TGTGCCAGCAGCTCCCTGGCAGGTGCGGGAGAGACCCAGTACTTC. Protein: CASSSLAGAGETQYF.

The chain is built from TRBV29-1 and TRBJ1-1; D call uncertain. Germline CDR1 is SQVTM and CDR2 is ANQGSEA. The CDR3 has 15 amino acids. Trimming took 7 bases from V and 0 from J, leaving 18 bases between them. CDR3 in amino acids: CSAFLEPDLNTEAFF. The DNA for the CDR3 is TGCAGCGCGTTTCTGGAGCCCGATCTGAACACTGAAGCTTTCTTT.

This clone was detected once. This sequence joins TRBV4-1 and TRBJ2-2; D possibly corresponds to TRBD1 (5 bases). The CDR3 sequence is 16 residues long. V was trimmed by 4 bases and J by 0 bases, leaving 12 bases between them. Germline values: CDR1 MGHRA, CDR2 YSYEKL. CDR3 sequence: CASSLGPSTNTGELFF. The CDR3 region has the DNA TGCGCCAGCAGCCTGGGGCCCAGTACGAACACCGGGGAGCTGTTTTTT.

V gene TRBV27 combines with J gene TRBJ2-5, with 7 bases lining up with TRBD2. Germline-derived CDR1 and CDR2 are MNHEY and SMNVEV (reference sequence). The CDR3 totals 16 residues. V lost 2 bases and J lost 4; bases outside the gene matches: 10. The CDR3 DNA sequence: TGTGCCAGCAGTTTAGAGTGGGAGGGAAAGGGAGAGACCCAGTACTTC. Encoded protein: CASSLEWEGKGETQYF.

The rearrangement uses TRBV19 and TRBJ2-6, with no clear D. The length of the CDR3 is 13 residues. Trimming cost V 7 bases and J 3 bases, with 7 bases left between them. The germline V gene has CDR1 LNHDA and CDR2 SQIVND (reference sequence). The CDR3 loop reads CASMGHGANVLTF. CDR3 in DNA: TGTGCCAGTATGGGCCATGGGGCCAACGTCCTGACTTTC.

CDR3 amino acids: CASSLGDYPRTDTQYF. Here the CDR3 DNA reads TGCGCCAGCAGCTTGGGGGACTACCCCCGCACAGATACGCAGTATTTT. The genes are TRBV5-1 and TRBJ2-3, with TRBD2 identical over 7 bases. This CDR3 comprises 16 residues. Per germline, CDR1 SGHRS and CDR2 YFSETQ. V lost 0 bases and J lost 1; bases outside the gene matches: 5.

This clone was detected only a few times. Other nucleotide sequences from this sample produce the same CDR3. The chain is built from TRBV2 and TRBJ1-5; TRBD1 agrees at 7 bases. Germline-derived CDR1 and CDR2 are SNHLY and FYNNEI. The CDR3 is made up of 13 amino acids. J was trimmed by 4 bases and V by 8 bases; bases with no gene match: 5. In DNA, the CDR3 is TGTGCCAGCCGGGACAGTTCAAATCAGCCCCAGCATTTT. The encoded protein is CASRDSSNQPQHF.

The rearrangement uses TRBV18 and TRBJ2-5; TRBD1 matches at 7 bases. Trimming took 3 bases from V and 2 from J; bases not matched to a gene: 6. Germline values: CDR1 KGHSH, CDR2 LQKENI. The CDR3 has 15 amino acids. The CDR3 coding sequence is TGTGCCAGCTCACCGAGGGACAGTCCTCAAGAGACCCAGTACTTC. Translation gives CASSPRDSPQETQYF.

The gene calls are TRBV11-2 and TRBJ2-2; D possibly corresponds to TRBD2 (6 bases). The CDR3 is 16 amino acids. Between the trimmed V and J ends, which lost 3 bases and 4 bases, there was a span of 15 bases. Looked up from germline, CDR1 is SGHAT and CDR2 is FQNNGV. The CDR3 DNA is TGTGCCAGCAGCTTTAGTTTCGGGGGAATCACCGGGGAGCTGTTTTTT. Amino acids: CASSFSFGGITGELFF.

This chain connects TRBV29-1 to TRBJ2-7, with D possibly being TRBD1 (6 bases). The CDR3 loop spans 11 amino acids. Trimming took off 6 bases at V and 4 bases at J, with 10 bases between the two ends. CDR1 SQVTM and CDR2 ANQGSEA come from the germline V gene. CDR3 coding DNA: TGCAGCGTGCAGGGGATTTACGAGCAGTACTTC. It yields the protein CSVQGIYEQYF.

The gene calls are TRBV28 and TRBJ1-6, with TRBD1 as a possible D gene (6 bases). Germline V gene sequence: CDR1 MDHEN, CDR2 SYDVKM. The V end lost 8 bases, the J end lost 0 bases, and 11 bases lay between the germline ends. This CDR3 is 15 amino acids long. CDR3 residues: CASEGGSSYNSPLHF. The CDR3 coding sequence is TGTGCCAGCGAGGGGGGGAGCTCCTATAATTCACCCCTCCACTTT.

The chain carries TRBV30 and TRBJ2-3, with D tentatively TRBD1 (5 bases). V lost 2 bases and J lost 0, with 12 bases in between. The CDR3 totals 15 residues. Germline assignment: CDR1 GTSNPN and CDR2 SVGIG (reference sequence). The CDR3 nucleotides read TGTGCCTGGAGTTCAGGACACCTAAGCACAGATACGCAGTATTTT. Translation: CAWSSGHLSTDTQYF.

Concerning this clone: The sample carries other DNA sequences with the same CDR3. This rearrangement joins TRBV29-1 to TRBJ1-1, with D tentatively TRBD1 (5 bases). Trimming left V 3 bases short and J 0 bases short, with 8 bases between. Germline CDR1 and CDR2: SQVTM and ANQGSEA. This CDR3 spans 13 amino acids. DNA of the CDR3: TGCAGCGTTGAGGGACTGATGAACACTGAAGCTTTCTTT. Translation: CSVEGLMNTEAFF.

The chain employs TRBV27 and TRBJ1-1, with unresolved D. V lost 0 bases to trimming and J lost 11 bases, with 13 bases between them. The CDR3 contains 13 residues. The germline V gene encodes CDR1 MNHEY and CDR2 SMNVEV (reference sequence). The CDR3 loop reads CASSLSPAVDAFF. CDR3 in DNA: TGTGCCAGCAGTTTATCGCCAGCGGTGGATGCTTTCTTT.

V usage is TRBV11-2 and J usage is TRBJ2-2; 9 nucleotides align to TRBD1. Germline lookup yields CDR1 SGHAT and CDR2 FQNNGV. This CDR3 has 18 residues. V gave up 5 bases and J gave up 8 bases; unmatched junction bases: 18. The CDR3 coding sequence is TGTGCCAGCAGCCGCAAGTGGCTGGACAGGGGATTGGGGGGGGAGCTGTTTTTT. It specifies CASSRKWLDRGLGGELFF. The full variable domain, completed using reference TRBV11-2 and TRBJ2-2, is EAGVAQSPRYKIIEKRQSVAFWCNPISGHATLYWYQQILGQGPKLLIQFQNNGVVDDSQLPKDRFSAERLKGVDSTLKIQPAKLEDSAVYLCASSRKWLDRGLGGELFFGEGSRLTVL.

V and J are TRBV5-1 and TRBJ1-2, with 10 positions matching TRBD1. In germline, CDR1 is SGHRS, CDR2 YFSETQ. The CDR3 runs 15 residues. The J segment lost 3 bases and the V segment lost 4 bases, leaving 6 bases of the junction unmatched. CDR3 in amino acids: CASSPGQGVYYGYTF. CDR3 in DNA: TGCGCCAGCAGCCCAGGACAGGGGGTATACTATGGCTACACCTTC.

The rearrangement uses TRBV12-5 and TRBJ1-5, with D unresolved. The germline CDR1 and CDR2 sequences are LGHNT and FRNRAP. V gave up 6 bases and J gave up 0 bases, with 9 bases separating them. This CDR3 is 14 amino acids long. The DNA for the CDR3 is TGTGCTAGTGGAGCCCGGGATAGCAATCAGCCCCAGCATTTT. Translating it yields CASGARDSNQPQHF.

The chain combines TRBV5-4 with TRBJ1-1, with a possible D match to TRBD1 (5 bases). This CDR3 contains 14 residues. Germline V gives CDR1 SGHNT, CDR2 YYREEE (reference sequence). The ends were cut back, 4 bases at V and 3 bases at J, with 13 bases in the middle. CDR3 coding DNA: TGTGCCAGCAGCCAACAAGGGGTGGACACTGAAGCTTTCTTT. Amino acids: CASSQQGVDTEAFF.

The rearrangement links TRBV6-1 to TRBJ1-2; D remains unclear. V was pared by 2 bases and J by 4 bases, with 14 bases between. Germline V lookup: CDR1 MNHNS, CDR2 SASEGT. The CDR3 extends over 15 amino acids. CDR3 coding DNA: TGTGCCAGCAGTGAAAGTATCGAGCCCCTCTATGGCTACACCTTC. Its protein product is CASSESIEPLYGYTF.

The chain carries TRBV5-1 and TRBJ2-1; 7 bases are a match to TRBD1. The CDR3 spans 15 residues. Germline values: CDR1 SGHRS, CDR2 YFSETQ. V was clipped by 4 bases and J by 2 bases; unmatched bases: 6. The CDR3 reads CASSPRDSAYNEQFF. The CDR3 nucleotides are TGCGCCAGCAGCCCGAGGGACAGCGCCTACAATGAGCAGTTCTTC.

The chain has TRBV19 and TRBJ1-5, with 7 positions matching TRBD1. The CDR3 sequence is 18 residues long. With V trimmed by 0 bases and J by 7 bases, 15 bases remained unmatched. Germline CDR1 and CDR2: LNHDA and SQIVND (reference sequence). CDR3 coding DNA: TGTGCCAGTAGTATAGATCCCATGGCGACAGGGAATGGACAGCCCCAGCATTTT. Residues: CASSIDPMATGNGQPQHF.

The V gene is TRBV5-4, the J gene TRBJ1-2, with TRBD1 identical over 7 bases. V lost 4 bases, J lost 4 bases, and 1 base stayed unmatched. Germline V gene sequence: CDR1 SGHNT, CDR2 YYREEE (reference sequence). The CDR3 length is 12 residues. For the CDR3, the DNA is TGTGCCAGCAGCGGGACAGTCTATGGCTACACCTTC. Residues: CASSGTVYGYTF. Looking up the rest from reference TRBV5-4 and TRBJ1-2 gives the full variable domain: ETGVTQSPTHLIKTRGQQVTLRCSSQSGHNTVSWYQQALGQGPQFIFQYYREEENGRGNFPPRFSGLQFPNYSSELNVNALELDDSALYLCASSGTVYGYTFGSGTRLTVV.

The chain combines TRBV28 with TRBJ2-3; a possible D gene is TRBD1 (5 bases). This CDR3 comprises 17 residues. V lost 5 bases and J lost 1, with 19 bases in between. Germline CDR1 is MDHEN and CDR2 is SYDVKM. The CDR3 DNA is TGTGCCAGCAGTCTAAGCAGACTTTGGGGCCGCACAGATACGCAGTATTTT. Its protein product is CASSLSRLWGRTDTQYF.

The chain carries TRBV15 and TRBJ1-1; maybe TRBD1 (5 bases). Looked up from germline, CDR1 is LNHNV and CDR2 is YYDKDF (reference sequence). The CDR3 is made up of 16 amino acids. The V gene lost 0 bases and the J gene lost 3 bases, with 14 bases spanning the gap. This chain's CDR3 is CATSRDLGRGDTEAFF. The CDR3 DNA follows: TGTGCCACCAGCAGAGATTTGGGGCGCGGGGACACTGAAGCTTTCTTT.